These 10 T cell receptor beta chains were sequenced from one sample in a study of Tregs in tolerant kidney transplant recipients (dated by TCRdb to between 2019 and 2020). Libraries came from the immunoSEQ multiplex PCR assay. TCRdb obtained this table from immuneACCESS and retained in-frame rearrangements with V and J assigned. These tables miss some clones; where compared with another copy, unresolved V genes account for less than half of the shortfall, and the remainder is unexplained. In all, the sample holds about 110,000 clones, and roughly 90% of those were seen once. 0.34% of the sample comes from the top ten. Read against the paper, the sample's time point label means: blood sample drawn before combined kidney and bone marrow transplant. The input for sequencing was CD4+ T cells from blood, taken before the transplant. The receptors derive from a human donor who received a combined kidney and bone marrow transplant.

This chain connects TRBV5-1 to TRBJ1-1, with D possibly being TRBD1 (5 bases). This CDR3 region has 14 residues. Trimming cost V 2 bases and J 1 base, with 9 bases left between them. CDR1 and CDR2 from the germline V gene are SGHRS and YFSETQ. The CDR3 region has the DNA TGCGCCAGCAGCTTTGGGGCGCCGAACACTGAAGCTTTCTTT. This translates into CASSFGAPNTEAFF.

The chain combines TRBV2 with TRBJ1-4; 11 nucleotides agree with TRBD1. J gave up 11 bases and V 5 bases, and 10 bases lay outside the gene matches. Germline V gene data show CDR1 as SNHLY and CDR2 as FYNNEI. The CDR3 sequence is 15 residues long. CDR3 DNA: TGTGCCAGCAGTAGCCTTGGACAGGGGGCAGGGAAACTGTTTTTT. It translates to CASSSLGQGAGKLFF.

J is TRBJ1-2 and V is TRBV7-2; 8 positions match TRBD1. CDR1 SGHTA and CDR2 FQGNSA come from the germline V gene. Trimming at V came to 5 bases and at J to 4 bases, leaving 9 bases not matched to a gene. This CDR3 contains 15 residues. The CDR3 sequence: CASSLDRTGTYGYTF. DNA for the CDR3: TGTGCCAGCAGCCTCGACCGGACAGGGACCTATGGCTACACCTTC.

CDR3 in amino acids: CSATPGVMNTEAFF. The CDR3 nucleotides are TGCAGCGCGACCCCAGGGGTCATGAACACTGAAGCTTTCTTT. The chain combines TRBV29-1 with TRBJ1-1; a possible D gene is TRBD1 (6 bases). V gave up 7 bases and J gave up 0 bases, with 15 bases separating them. Per the germline V gene, CDR1 is SQVTM and CDR2 is ANQGSEA. The length of the CDR3 is 14 residues.

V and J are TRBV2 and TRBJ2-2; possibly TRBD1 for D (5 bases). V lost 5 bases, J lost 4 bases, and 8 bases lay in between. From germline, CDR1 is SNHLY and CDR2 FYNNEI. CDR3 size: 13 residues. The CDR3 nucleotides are TGTGCCAGCAGTAAAGGGGCCACCGGGGAGCTGTTTTTT. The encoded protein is CASSKGATGELFF. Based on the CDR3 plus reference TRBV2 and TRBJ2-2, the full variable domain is EPEVTQTPSHQVTQMGQEVILRCVPISNHLYFYWYRQILGQKVEFLVSFYNNEISEKSEIFDDQFSVERPDGSNFTLKIRSTKLEDSAMYFCASSKGATGELFFGEGSRLTVL.

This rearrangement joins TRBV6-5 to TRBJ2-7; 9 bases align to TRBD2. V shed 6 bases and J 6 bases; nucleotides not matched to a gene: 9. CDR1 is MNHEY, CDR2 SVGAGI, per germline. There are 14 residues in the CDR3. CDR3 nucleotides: TGTGCCAGCAGCCTAGCGGGAATGGTCTCCGAGCAGTACTTC. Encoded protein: CASSLAGMVSEQYF.

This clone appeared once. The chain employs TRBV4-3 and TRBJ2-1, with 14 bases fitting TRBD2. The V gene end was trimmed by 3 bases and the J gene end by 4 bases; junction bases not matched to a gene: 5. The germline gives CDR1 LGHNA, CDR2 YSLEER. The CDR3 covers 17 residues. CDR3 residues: CASSQTSGRATYNEQFF. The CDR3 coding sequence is TGCGCCAGCAGCCAGACTAGCGGGAGGGCCACTTACAATGAGCAGTTCTTC.

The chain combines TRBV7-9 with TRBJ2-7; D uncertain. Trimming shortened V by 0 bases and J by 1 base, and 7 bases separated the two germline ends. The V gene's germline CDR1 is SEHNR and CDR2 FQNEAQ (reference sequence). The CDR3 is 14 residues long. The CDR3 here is CASSLAAVSYEQYF. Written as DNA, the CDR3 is TGTGCCAGCAGCTTAGCCGCGGTATCCTACGAGCAGTACTTC.

The CDR3 DNA is TGTGCCAGCAGCAAAGATGTTGGGGCACCGAGGACAGGTAAGGCCGGGGAGCTGTTTTTT. As protein: CASSKDVGAPRTGKAGELFF. V and J are TRBV21-1 and TRBJ2-2; the table's D call, TRBD1, has no DNA check behind it. TRBV21-1 is tagged as a pseudogene. The CDR3 is 20 residues long.

CDR3 sequence: CASSSRVDRNYGYTF. CDR3 coding DNA: TGTGCCAGCAGCTCCCGGGTAGACAGGAACTATGGCTACACCTTC. The chain recombines TRBV11-2 with TRBJ1-2; possibly TRBD1 for D (6 bases). Deletions cut 4 bases from V and 2 bases from J, with 14 bases between. Germline V gene lookup returns CDR1 SGHAT and CDR2 FQNNGV. The CDR3 sequence is 15 residues long. The whole variable domain, remainder taken from reference TRBV11-2 and TRBJ1-2, is EAGVAQSPRYKIIEKRQSVAFWCNPISGHATLYWYQQILGQGPKLLIQFQNNGVVDDSQLPKDRFSAERLKGVDSTLKIQPAKLEDSAVYLCASSSRVDRNYGYTFGSGTRLTVV.